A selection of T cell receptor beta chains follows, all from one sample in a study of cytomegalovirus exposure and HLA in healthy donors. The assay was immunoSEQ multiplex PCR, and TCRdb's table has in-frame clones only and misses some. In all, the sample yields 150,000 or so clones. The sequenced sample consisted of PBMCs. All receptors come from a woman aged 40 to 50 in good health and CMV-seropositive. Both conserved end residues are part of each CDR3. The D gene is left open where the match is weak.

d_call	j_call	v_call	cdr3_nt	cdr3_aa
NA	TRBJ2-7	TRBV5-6	TGTGCCAGCAGCCCTATCGGCAGGGTCCCCTACGAGCAGTACTTC	CASSPIGRVPYEQYF
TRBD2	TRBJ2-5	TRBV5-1	TGCGCCAGCAGCTTGGGACTAGCGGGAGGTGGAGAGACCCAGTACTTC	CASSLGLAGGGETQYF
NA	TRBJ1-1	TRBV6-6	TGTGCCAGCCCCCCACTTCGGGGTGTCGGCACTGAAGCTTTCTTT	CASPPLRGVGTEAFF
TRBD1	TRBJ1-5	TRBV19	TGTGCCAGTAGTTCTACAGGGGGAGGTCAGCCCCAGCATTTT	CASSSTGGGQPQHF
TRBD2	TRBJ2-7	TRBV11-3	TGTGCCAGCAGCTTCCGCACCAGACTAGCGGGAGAGAGGGTCTACGAGCAGTACTTC	CASSFRTRLAGERVYEQYF
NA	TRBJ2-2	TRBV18	TGTGCCAGCTCCCTCAGACAGTCGCACACCGGGGAGCTGTTTTTT	CASSLRQSHTGELFF
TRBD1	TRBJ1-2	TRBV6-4	TGTGCCAGCAGCCAGACAGGGACCAACTATGGCTACACCTTC	CASSQTGTNYGYTF
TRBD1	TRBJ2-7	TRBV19	TGTGCCAGTAGTAGACAGGGTCACGAGCAGTACTTC	CASSRQGHEQYF
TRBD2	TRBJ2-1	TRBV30	TGTGCCTGGAGTGCGGGAGGGCCGGGATACAATGAGCAGTTCTTC	CAWSAGGPGYNEQFF
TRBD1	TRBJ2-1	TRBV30	TGTGCCTCGCCCCGGACAGGGTGGGGCAATGAGCAGTTCTTC	CASPRTGWGNEQFF
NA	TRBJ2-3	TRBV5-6	TGTGCCAGCAGCTTGATGGACCGAGGGGATACGCAGTATTTT	CASSLMDRGDTQYF
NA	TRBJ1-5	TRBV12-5	TGTGCTAGTGGTCCGGGGGGGCAGCATTTT	CASGPGGQHF
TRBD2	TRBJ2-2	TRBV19	TGTGCCAGTAGTATATCAGCGGGAGGCACCGGGGAGCTGTTTTTT	CASSISAGGTGELFF
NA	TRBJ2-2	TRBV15	TGTGCCACCAGCAGAGGTGACAGCGGGGAGCTGTTTTTT	CATSRGDSGELFF
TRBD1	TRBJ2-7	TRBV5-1	TGCGCCAGCAGCCCCGGACAGGGGGGGATCGAGCAGTACTTC	CASSPGQGGIEQYF
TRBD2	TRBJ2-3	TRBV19	TGTGCCAGTAGTTTGAATCGTCTAGCGGGAGGTGATACGCAGTATTTT	CASSLNRLAGGDTQYF
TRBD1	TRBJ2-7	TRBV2	TGTGCCAGCAGTGAAGCGGGGACAGGGAGCTCCTACGAGCAGTACTTC	CASSEAGTGSSYEQYF
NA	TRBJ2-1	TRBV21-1	TGTGCCAGCAGCCCCCCTGGGGGAGGGGGCTACAATGAGCAGTTCTTC	CASSPPGGGGYNEQFF
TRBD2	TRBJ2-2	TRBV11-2	TGTGCCAGCAGCTTAGGGGCGGGAGAGAGAACCGGGGAGCTGTTTTTT	CASSLGAGERTGELFF
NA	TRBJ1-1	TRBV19	TGTGCCAGTAGTAGGCAGAACACTGAAGCTTTCTTT	CASSRQNTEAFF
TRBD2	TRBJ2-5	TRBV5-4	TGTGCCAGCAGCTTGTTAGGCGGGAGGGGGACCCAGTACTTC	CASSLLGGRGTQYF
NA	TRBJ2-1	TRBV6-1	TGTGCCAGCACCCGACGACAGAGAGACATTGAGCAGTTCTTC	CASTRRQRDIEQFF
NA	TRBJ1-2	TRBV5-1	TGCGCCAGCAGCTTGGACAGGGTGAACTATGGCTACACCTTC	CASSLDRVNYGYTF
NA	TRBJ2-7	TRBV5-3	TGTGCCAGAAGCACCTCCCCCGGAGGATTAACCTACGAGCAGTACTTC	CARSTSPGGLTYEQYF
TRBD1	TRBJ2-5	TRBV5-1	TGCGCCAGCAGCCACCGGGACAGAGAGACCCAGTACTTC	CASSHRDRETQYF
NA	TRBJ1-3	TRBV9	TGTGCCAGCAGCGTAGTCGGAGGCTCTGGAAACACCATATATTTT	CASSVVGGSGNTIYF
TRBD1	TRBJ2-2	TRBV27	TGTGCCAGCAGTAAATTGGGGACAGCCCACACCGGGGAGCTGTTTTTT	CASSKLGTAHTGELFF
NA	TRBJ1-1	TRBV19	TGTGCCAGTAGTATAGTCACAGGCACTGAAGCTTTCTTT	CASSIVTGTEAFF
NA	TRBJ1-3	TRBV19	TGTGCCAGTAGTAATGTCCAGGGCGCTGGAAACACCATATATTTT	CASSNVQGAGNTIYF
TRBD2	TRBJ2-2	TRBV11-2	TGTGCCAGCAGCCTGTTTAGCGGGAGGGGCACCGGGGAGCTGTTTTTT	CASSLFSGRGTGELFF
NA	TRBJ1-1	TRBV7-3	TGTGCCAGCAGCTCGGGGGGGAGAACTGAAGCTTTCTTT	CASSSGGRTEAFF
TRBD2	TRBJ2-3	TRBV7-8	TGTGCCAGCAGCTTTTCGGGGACTAGCGTAAATTTT	CASSFSGTSVNF
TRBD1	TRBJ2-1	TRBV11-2	TGTGCCAGCAGCCCCTCCGGGACAGGGCTTGAGCAGTTCTTC	CASSPSGTGLEQFF
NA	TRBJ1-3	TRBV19	TGTGCCAGTAGTACCAACGGCGACAGATTTGGAAACACCATATATTTT	CASSTNGDRFGNTIYF
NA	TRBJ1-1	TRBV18	TGTGCCAGCTCACCACGAGACACTGAAGCTTTCTTT	CASSPRDTEAFF
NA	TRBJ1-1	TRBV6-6	TGTGCCAGCACCCATCGCGGGGAGGGCACTGAAGCTTTCTTT	CASTHRGEGTEAFF
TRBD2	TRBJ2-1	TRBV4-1	TGCGCCAGCAGCCAGGCCCATGGGGGGGGAAATGAGCAGTTCTTC	CASSQAHGGGNEQFF
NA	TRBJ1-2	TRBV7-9	TGTGCCAGCAGCTTAACGGGGAATCGCTATGGCTACACCTTC	CASSLTGNRYGYTF
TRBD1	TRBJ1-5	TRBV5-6	TGTGCCAGCAGCTTGTCGGGACAGGGTTACCAGCCCCAGCATTTT	CASSLSGQGYQPQHF
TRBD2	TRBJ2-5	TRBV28	TGTGCCAGCAGTTTGTGGACTAGCGGGAGCCAAGAGACCCAGTACTTC	CASSLWTSGSQETQYF
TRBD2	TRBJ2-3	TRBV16	TGTGCCAGCAGCCAAAAACTAGCGGGGCTTACAGATACGCAGTATTTT	CASSQKLAGLTDTQYF
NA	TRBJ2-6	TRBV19	TGTGCCAGTAGTAGCCTCGGAGGCTCCGGGGCCAACGTCCTGACTTTC	CASSSLGGSGANVLTF
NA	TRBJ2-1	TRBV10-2	TGCGCCAGCAGCCAGCGGTCCTACAATGAGCAGTTCTTC	CASSQRSYNEQFF
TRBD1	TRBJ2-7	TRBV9	TGTGCCAGCAGCGTTGCCGGGACAGACTACGAGCAGTACTTC	CASSVAGTDYEQYF